A selection of T cell receptor beta chains follows, all from one sample in a study of CD8 T cells in ankylosing spondylitis. TCRdb analysed the 5' RACE reads with MiXCR anew, one entry per CDR3 protein. The sample lists roughly 130,000 distinct CDR3 sequences, about 13% occurring once. Source material: blood, either unsorted or a sorted T cell fraction (not recorded which). These receptors originate from a female donor with ankylosing spondylitis or in good health (not recorded which). Each CDR3 is given with its conserved first and last residue. D genes are given only for firm matches. Some rows mark clone size as missing; the rest say once, few, many or name a class of expanded clone.

clone_size: NA; v_call: TRBV29-1; d_call: NA; j_call: TRBJ1-4; cdr3_aa: CSVASTGMDEKLFF; cdr3_nt: TGCAGCGTTGCTTCTACAGGGATGGATGAAAAACTGTTTTTT
clone_size: many; v_call: TRBV20-1; d_call: NA; j_call: TRBJ2-1; cdr3_aa: CSARELRGGWNEQFF; cdr3_nt: TGCAGTGCTAGAGAACTCAGGGGGGGTTGGAATGAGCAGTTCTTC
clone_size: many; v_call: TRBV5-1; d_call: TRBD1; j_call: TRBJ2-5; cdr3_aa: CASSWTGGQETQYF; cdr3_nt: TGCGCCAGCAGCTGGACAGGGGGCCAAGAGACCCAGTACTTC
clone_size: NA; v_call: TRBV5-1; d_call: NA; j_call: TRBJ2-7; cdr3_aa: CASSLSRSYEQYF; cdr3_nt: TGCGCCAGCAGCTTGTCTAGATCCTACGAGCAGTACTTC
clone_size: few; v_call: TRBV20-1; d_call: TRBD1; j_call: TRBJ1-6; cdr3_aa: CSASSRQGTSPLHF; cdr3_nt: TGCAGTGCTAGTTCCCGACAGGGGACTTCACCCCTCCACTTT
clone_size: many; v_call: TRBV18; d_call: NA; j_call: TRBJ2-5; cdr3_aa: CASSPPTGVQETQYF; cdr3_nt: TGTGCCAGCTCACCACCGACAGGTGTCCAAGAGACCCAGTACTTC
clone_size: many; v_call: TRBV7-9; d_call: NA; j_call: TRBJ2-2; cdr3_aa: CASSLALKTGELFF; cdr3_nt: TGTGCCAGCAGCTTAGCCTTAAAAACCGGGGAGCTGTTTTTT
clone_size: few; v_call: TRBV14; d_call: NA; j_call: TRBJ1-1; cdr3_aa: CASSPGHQRWKEPQKINTEAFF; cdr3_nt: TGTGCCAGCAGCCCCGGACACCAGAGGTGGAAAGAACCTCAAAAAATCAACACTGAAGCTTTCTTT
clone_size: many; v_call: TRBV2; d_call: NA; j_call: TRBJ1-5; cdr3_aa: CASSEVGGSQPQHF; cdr3_nt: TGTGCCAGCAGTGAAGTAGGGGGTAGTCAGCCCCAGCATTTT
clone_size: few; v_call: TRBV5-1; d_call: NA; j_call: TRBJ2-6; cdr3_aa: CASSLPFSVISGANVLTF; cdr3_nt: TGCGCCAGCAGCTTACCCTTCAGTGTTATTTCTGGGGCCAACGTCCTGACTTTC
clone_size: NA; v_call: TRBV3-1; d_call: NA; j_call: TRBJ2-5; cdr3_aa: CTSSQGAYAETQYF; cdr3_nt: TGTACCAGCAGCCAAGGGGCCTATGCGGAGACCCAGTACTTC
clone_size: few; v_call: TRBV24-1; d_call: NA; j_call: TRBJ2-2; cdr3_aa: CATSGAGSLNTGELFF; cdr3_nt: TGTGCCACCAGTGGGGCAGGGTCCCTGAACACCGGGGAGCTGTTTTTT
clone_size: many; v_call: TRBV6-1; d_call: TRBD1; j_call: TRBJ2-5; cdr3_aa: CASSEIGTGETQYF; cdr3_nt: TGTGCCAGCAGTGAAATTGGGACAGGGGAGACCCAGTACTTC
clone_size: few; v_call: TRBV7-2; d_call: TRBD1; j_call: TRBJ2-4; cdr3_aa: CASTPSGGTIQYF; cdr3_nt: TGTGCCAGCACCCCGTCAGGGGGTACCATTCAGTACTTC
clone_size: few; v_call: TRBV19; d_call: NA; j_call: TRBJ1-5; cdr3_aa: CASSITSGNQPQHF; cdr3_nt: TGTGCCAGTAGTATAACTTCAGGAAATCAGCCCCAGCATTTT
clone_size: NA; v_call: TRBV18; d_call: NA; j_call: TRBJ2-7; cdr3_aa: CASSPGATGEQYF; cdr3_nt: TGTGCCAGCTCACCAGGAGCTACGGGCGAGCAGTACTTC
clone_size: many; v_call: TRBV18; d_call: NA; j_call: TRBJ2-7; cdr3_aa: CASSQTVAYEQYF; cdr3_nt: TGTGCCAGCTCGCAGACGGTGGCCTACGAGCAGTACTTC
clone_size: NA; v_call: TRBV28; d_call: NA; j_call: TRBJ1-2; cdr3_aa: CASSSTGVNYGYTF; cdr3_nt: TGTGCCAGCAGTAGTACAGGCGTTAACTATGGCTACACCTTC
clone_size: many; v_call: TRBV11-1; d_call: TRBD1; j_call: TRBJ2-7; cdr3_aa: CASSLVQGALYPSREQYF; cdr3_nt: TGTGCCAGCAGCTTAGTTCAGGGGGCTTTGTACCCCTCGAGGGAGCAGTACTTC
clone_size: many; v_call: TRBV7-9; d_call: NA; j_call: TRBJ2-3; cdr3_aa: CASSFEDTQYF; cdr3_nt: TGTGCCAGCAGCTTTGAAGATACGCAGTATTTT
clone_size: many; v_call: TRBV5-1; d_call: TRBD1; j_call: TRBJ2-7; cdr3_aa: CASSYGQGLSYEQYF; cdr3_nt: TGCGCCAGCAGCTACGGACAGGGGCTATCCTACGAGCAGTACTTC
clone_size: NA; v_call: TRBV20-1; d_call: NA; j_call: TRBJ2-5; cdr3_aa: CSARGIWPAQETQYF; cdr3_nt: TGCAGTGCTAGGGGGATTTGGCCTGCACAAGAGACCCAGTACTTC
clone_size: many; v_call: TRBV7-9; d_call: NA; j_call: TRBJ2-3; cdr3_aa: CASSQSATGADTQYF; cdr3_nt: TGTGCCAGCAGCCAGAGCGCGACTGGGGCAGATACGCAGTATTTT
clone_size: NA; v_call: TRBV5-1; d_call: TRBD2; j_call: TRBJ2-7; cdr3_aa: CASTSQTSGDYEQYF; cdr3_nt: TGCGCCAGCACCTCACAGACTAGCGGCGACTACGAGCAGTACTTC
clone_size: NA; v_call: TRBV20-1; d_call: TRBD1; j_call: TRBJ1-5; cdr3_aa: CSAKGTGGYQPQHF; cdr3_nt: TGCAGTGCTAAAGGGACAGGGGGGTATCAGCCCCAGCATTTT
clone_size: many; v_call: TRBV11-2; d_call: NA; j_call: TRBJ1-1; cdr3_aa: CASSLWGTEAFF; cdr3_nt: TGTGCCAGCAGCTTATGGGGCACTGAAGCTTTCTTT
clone_size: few; v_call: TRBV16; d_call: NA; j_call: TRBJ1-4; cdr3_aa: CASSQTATGTNEKLFF; cdr3_nt: TGTGCCAGCAGCCAAACAGCGACAGGCACCAATGAAAAACTGTTTTTT
clone_size: many; v_call: TRBV6-1; d_call: NA; j_call: TRBJ1-6; cdr3_aa: CASSEGFTGRNSPLHF; cdr3_nt: TGTGCCAGCAGTGAAGGATTCACAGGGAGGAATTCACCCCTCCACTTT
clone_size: few; v_call: TRBV5-6; d_call: TRBD2; j_call: TRBJ2-1; cdr3_aa: CASSLVGGGAVLEQFF; cdr3_nt: TGTGCCAGCAGCTTGGTGGGCGGGGGGGCCGTGCTTGAGCAGTTCTTC
clone_size: NA; v_call: TRBV7-9; d_call: NA; j_call: TRBJ1-4; cdr3_aa: CASSLRGLTNEKLFF; cdr3_nt: TGTGCCAGCAGCTTAAGGGGGTTGACTAATGAAAAACTGTTTTTT
clone_size: few; v_call: TRBV6-4; d_call: NA; j_call: TRBJ2-1; cdr3_aa: CASSELEAVRLYNEQFF; cdr3_nt: TGTGCCAGCAGTGAGCTGGAAGCGGTCAGATTATACAATGAGCAGTTCTTC
clone_size: many; v_call: TRBV29-1; d_call: NA; j_call: TRBJ1-4; cdr3_aa: CSVVGIRGEKLFF; cdr3_nt: TGCAGCGTCGTGGGGATACGTGGTGAAAAACTGTTTTTT
clone_size: many; v_call: TRBV6-1; d_call: TRBD1; j_call: TRBJ1-1; cdr3_aa: CASSETGGAFF; cdr3_nt: TGTGCCAGCAGCGAGACAGGGGGAGCTTTCTTT
clone_size: many; v_call: TRBV20-1; d_call: TRBD2; j_call: TRBJ2-1; cdr3_aa: CSALERGGSSYNEQFF; cdr3_nt: TGCAGTGCACTAGAGAGGGGCGGGAGCTCCTACAATGAGCAGTTCTTC
clone_size: many; v_call: TRBV15; d_call: NA; j_call: TRBJ2-2; cdr3_aa: CATSRNQVTRNTGELFF; cdr3_nt: TGTGCCACCAGCAGAAACCAAGTAACCCGGAACACCGGGGAGCTGTTTTTT
clone_size: few; v_call: TRBV20-1; d_call: TRBD1; j_call: TRBJ2-7; cdr3_aa: CSAGGQGYEQYF; cdr3_nt: TGCAGTGCTGGAGGACAGGGCTACGAGCAGTACTTC
clone_size: NA; v_call: TRBV20-1; d_call: NA; j_call: TRBJ2-7; cdr3_aa: CSARLVRLDDEQYF; cdr3_nt: TGCAGTGCTCGACTAGTCCGCTTGGATGACGAGCAGTACTTC
clone_size: NA; v_call: TRBV18; d_call: NA; j_call: TRBJ1-1; cdr3_aa: CASSPRVRGEGTEAFF; cdr3_nt: TGTGCCAGCTCACCTCGGGTAAGGGGCGAGGGGACTGAAGCTTTCTTT
clone_size: NA; v_call: TRBV5-1; d_call: NA; j_call: TRBJ2-4; cdr3_aa: CASSQETALAKNIQYF; cdr3_nt: TGCGCCAGCAGCCAAGAGACTGCTCTAGCCAAAAACATTCAGTACTTC
clone_size: few; v_call: TRBV12-3/TRBV12-4; d_call: TRBD2; j_call: TRBJ2-7; cdr3_aa: CASSPPNPGLGYEQYF; cdr3_nt: TGTGCCAGCAGTCCCCCAAACCCGGGACTAGGGTACGAGCAGTACTTC
clone_size: NA; v_call: TRBV7-3; d_call: TRBD1; j_call: TRBJ2-2; cdr3_aa: CASSLKGAANTGELFF; cdr3_nt: TGTGCCAGCAGCTTAAAGGGGGCCGCGAACACCGGGGAGCTGTTTTTT
clone_size: NA; v_call: TRBV12-3/TRBV12-4; d_call: NA; j_call: TRBJ1-5; cdr3_aa: CASSLTDIPREPQHF; cdr3_nt: TGTGCCAGCAGTCTCACGGACATTCCGCGGGAGCCCCAGCATTTT
clone_size: many; v_call: TRBV6-5; d_call: NA; j_call: TRBJ2-2; cdr3_aa: CASSYIRGSGGELFF; cdr3_nt: TGTGCCAGCAGTTATATCCGGGGAAGCGGCGGGGAGCTGTTTTTT
clone_size: many; v_call: TRBV12-3/TRBV12-4; d_call: NA; j_call: TRBJ2-7; cdr3_aa: CASSLALKYEQYF; cdr3_nt: TGTGCCAGCAGTTTAGCCCTGAAGTACGAGCAGTACTTC
clone_size: NA; v_call: TRBV28; d_call: NA; j_call: TRBJ1-5; cdr3_aa: CAGSLLLNSNQPQHF; cdr3_nt: TGTGCCGGCAGTTTATTGCTAAATAGCAATCAGCCCCAGCATTTT
clone_size: many; v_call: TRBV20-1; d_call: TRBD2; j_call: TRBJ2-1; cdr3_aa: CSAKAGPGEQFF; cdr3_nt: TGCAGTGCCAAAGCGGGACCAGGTGAGCAGTTCTTC
clone_size: many; v_call: TRBV4-1; d_call: NA; j_call: TRBJ2-7; cdr3_aa: CASSQDPGRTGIYEQYF; cdr3_nt: TGCGCCAGCAGCCAAGATCCGGGCCGAACAGGGATCTACGAGCAGTACTTC
clone_size: NA; v_call: TRBV6-1; d_call: TRBD2; j_call: TRBJ2-7; cdr3_aa: CASSPASGSYEQYF; cdr3_nt: TGTGCCAGCAGTCCCGCTAGCGGCTCCTACGAGCAGTACTTC
clone_size: few; v_call: TRBV12-3/TRBV12-4; d_call: NA; j_call: TRBJ1-6; cdr3_aa: CASSSRPAGTNSPLHF; cdr3_nt: TGTGCCAGCAGTTCCCGCCCCGCAGGGACAAATTCACCCCTCCACTTT